These 11 T cell receptor beta chains share one sample of origin, sequenced in a study of OX40 agonist ivuxolimab in advanced cancers. Repertoires were generated with immunoSEQ multiplex PCR, while TCRdb's copy carries only in-frame clones and drops some. The table shows tens of thousands of clones, with about 91% occurring only once. The material sequenced was CD4+ or CD8+ T cells sorted from blood, taken in a trial of the OX40 agonist ivuxolimab. The receptors stem from an adult with an advanced solid tumor such as melanoma, head and neck, liver or kidney cancer.

The rearrangement joins TRBV21-1 to TRBJ1-5; the D segment call TRBD1 is taken from the table without a DNA check. TRBV21-1 has pseudogene status. The length of the CDR3 is 13 residues. The CDR3 nucleotides are TGTGCCAGAGGACAGGGGACGAATCAGCCCCAGCATTTT. It yields the protein CARGQGTNQPQHF.

V usage is TRBV14 and J usage is TRBJ1-3; 7 bases are shared with TRBD1. The CDR3 totals 15 residues. CDR1 and CDR2 from the germline V gene are SGHDN and FVKESK. The J segment lost 0 bases and the V segment lost 4 bases, leaving 3 bases of the junction unmatched. CDR3 DNA: TGTGCCAGCAGCCCGGACAGGTTCTCTGGAAACACCATATATTTT. Its protein is CASSPDRFSGNTIYF.

The chain recombines TRBV11-3 with TRBJ2-7, with D perhaps TRBD2 (5 bases). The germline V gene encodes CDR1 SGHNT and CDR2 YENEEA. V was pared by 1 base and J by 3 bases, with 13 bases between. CDR3 length: 15 residues. The CDR3 loop is CASSLGGSFGYEQYF. The CDR3 coding sequence is TGTGCCAGCAGCTTAGGCGGGTCGTTTGGCTACGAGCAGTACTTC.

V usage is TRBV2 and J usage is TRBJ2-2; TRBD2 agrees at 13 bases. Germline V gene lookup returns CDR1 SNHLY and CDR2 FYNNEI. The V segment lost 8 bases and the J segment 4 bases; nucleotides outside the gene matches: 4. The CDR3 contains 15 residues. CDR3 amino acids: CASAGLAGVTGELFF. The CDR3 DNA reads as TGTGCCAGCGCCGGACTAGCGGGAGTCACCGGGGAGCTGTTTTTT.

This clone was recorded once. The gene calls are TRBV19 and TRBJ1-6; D remains unclear. The CDR3 covers 12 residues. V shed 4 bases and J shed 7 bases, with 5 bases lying between them. Germline values: CDR1 LNHDA, CDR2 SQIVND (reference sequence). The CDR3 sequence: CASSKLNSPLHF. CDR3 DNA: TGTGCCAGTAGTAAGCTAAATTCACCCCTCCACTTT.

The chain links TRBV27 to TRBJ1-2; a possible D gene is TRBD1 (6 bases). V was clipped by 2 bases and J by 6 bases, with 16 bases between them. Germline values: CDR1 MNHEY, CDR2 SMNVEV (reference sequence). The CDR3 consists of 15 residues. The CDR3 sequence: CASSLRGRGGDGYTF. CDR3 in DNA: TGTGCCAGCAGTTTAAGGGGAAGGGGGGGAGATGGCTACACCTTC.

This clone was recorded only once. V and J are TRBV10-1 and TRBJ2-2; D perhaps matches TRBD2 (6 bases). Germline V CDR1 and CDR2: WNHNN, SYGVQD (reference sequence). Trimming took 0 bases from V and 13 from J, leaving 15 bases between them. The CDR3 sequence is 14 residues long. The CDR3 is CASSESPEGLRLFF. For the CDR3, the DNA is TGCGCCAGCAGTGAGTCTCCGGAGGGTTTGAGGCTGTTTTTT.

This clone appeared once. CDR3 coding DNA: TGTGCCTGGGGTCGCGGGGTAAATGAGCAGTTCTTC. Amino acids: CAWGRGVNEQFF. The J gene is TRBJ2-1, the V gene TRBV30; D is perhaps TRBD2 (6 bases). This CDR3 has 12 amino acids. Germline V gene lookup returns CDR1 GTSNPN and CDR2 SVGIG (reference sequence). Trimming took off 5 bases at V and 7 bases at J, with 12 bases between the two ends.

V usage is TRBV19 and J usage is TRBJ1-1, with a tentative D call TRBD1 (5 bases). The germline gives CDR1 LNHDA, CDR2 SQIVND (reference sequence). The CDR3 is 13 amino acids. With 4 bases removed from V and 7 bases from J, the gap between germline ends came to 13 bases. For the CDR3, the DNA is TGTGCCAGTAGTACGTTAGACAGAATTGAAGCTTTCTTT. Its translation is CASSTLDRIEAFF. Full variable domain (missing parts from reference TRBV19 and TRBJ1-1): DGGITQSPKYLFRKEGQNVTLSCEQNLNHDAMYWYRQDPGQGLRLIYYSQIVNDFQKGDIAEGYSVSREKKESFPLTVTSAQKNPTAFYLCASSTLDRIEAFFGQGTRLTVV.

The CDR3 is CASSFKAGNGYTF. The CDR3 bases are TGTGCCAGCAGCTTTAAGGCAGGGAATGGCTACACCTTC. The V call is TRBV5-4, the J call TRBJ1-2, with D possibly TRBD1 on 5 matching bases. With 2 bases removed from V and 6 bases from J, the gap between germline ends came to 11 bases. CDR3 length equals 13 residues. Germline loops: CDR1 SGHNT, CDR2 YYREEE (reference sequence).

This clone was seen only a few times. The gene calls are TRBV6-1 and TRBJ2-5; D perhaps matches TRBD1 (6 bases). The CDR3 consists of 15 residues. Trimming left V 2 bases short and J 3 bases short, with 13 bases between. Germline V CDR1 and CDR2: MNHNS, SASEGT. The CDR3 is CASSENRALEETQYF. CDR3 nucleotide sequence: TGTGCCAGCAGTGAAAACAGGGCGTTGGAAGAGACCCAGTACTTC.